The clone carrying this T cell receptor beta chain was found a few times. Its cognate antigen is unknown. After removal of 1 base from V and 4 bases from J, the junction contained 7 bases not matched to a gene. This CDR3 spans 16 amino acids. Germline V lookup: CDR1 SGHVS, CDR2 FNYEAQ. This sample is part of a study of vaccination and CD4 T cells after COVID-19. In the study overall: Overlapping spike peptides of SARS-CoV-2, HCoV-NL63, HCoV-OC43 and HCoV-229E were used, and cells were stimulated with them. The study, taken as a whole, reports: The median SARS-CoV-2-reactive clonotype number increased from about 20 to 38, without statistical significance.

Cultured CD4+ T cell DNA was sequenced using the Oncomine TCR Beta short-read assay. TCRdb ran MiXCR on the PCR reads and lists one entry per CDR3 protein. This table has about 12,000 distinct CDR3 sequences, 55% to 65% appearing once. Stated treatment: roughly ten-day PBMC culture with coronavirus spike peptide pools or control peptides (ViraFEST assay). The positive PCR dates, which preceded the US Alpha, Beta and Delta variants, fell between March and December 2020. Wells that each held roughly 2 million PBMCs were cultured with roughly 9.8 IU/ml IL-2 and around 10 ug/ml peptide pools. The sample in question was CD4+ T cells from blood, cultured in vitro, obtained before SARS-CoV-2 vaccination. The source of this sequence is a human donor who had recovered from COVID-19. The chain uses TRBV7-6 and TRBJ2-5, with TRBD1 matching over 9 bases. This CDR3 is CASSLGSRTGAETQYF. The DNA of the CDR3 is TGTGCCAGCAGCTTAGGATCTAGGACAGGGGCAGAGACCCAGTACTTC.